The 3 T cell receptor beta chains given below trace back to one sample, sequenced in a study of regulatory T cells in long-lasting Graves disease. Time point specified: persistent/refractory GD, antithyroid drugs over 5 years with positive TRAb. The TCR library was made from RNA extracted from PBMCs. Arm-PCR with iRepertoire HTBI primers amplified the CDR3 regions for these TCR beta libraries. One entry per CDR3 protein results from TCRdb running MiXCR on the multiplex PCR reads. The top ten hold 42% of the sample, which has 600,000 to 800,000 distinct CDR3 sequences, around 32% seen once. The sequences come from peripheral blood mononuclear cells (PBMCs), collected when the disease was refractory, from a patient treated with antithyroid drugs. These receptors came from a female donor with Graves disease.

The V and J genes are TRBV5-1 and TRBJ2-2; TRBD2 matches 13 bases. The germline V gene encodes CDR1 SGHRS and CDR2 YFSETQ. V shed 2 bases and J 2 bases; nucleotides not matched to a gene: 6. The CDR3 consists of 18 residues. The CDR3 region has the DNA TGCGCCAGCAGCTTCGGACTAGCGGGAGTCAAAAACACCGGGGAGCTGTTTTTT. This encodes CASSFGLAGVKNTGELFF.

The rearrangement uses TRBV28 and TRBJ1-4; 7 bases agree with TRBD1. V was clipped by 3 bases and J by 5 bases; unmatched bases: 6. The CDR3 has 15 amino acids. Germline V gives CDR1 MDHEN, CDR2 SYDVKM. The CDR3 DNA reads TGTGCCAGCAGTTTTCAGGGGGTCAGCAATGAAAAACTGTTTTTT. Translating gives CASSFQGVSNEKLFF.

This clonotype was picked up a small number of times. The gene calls are TRBV12-3 or TRBV12-4 and TRBJ2-1, with no clear D. CDR3 length: 12 amino acids. Trimming took 1 base from V and 3 from J, leaving 1 base between them. The CDR3 spells CASSLDYNEQFF. CDR3 nucleotide sequence: TGTGCCAGCAGTTTAGACTACAATGAGCAGTTCTTC.